This T cell receptor beta chain was observed in a study of T cell changes during pregnancy in multiple sclerosis. Trimming cost V 5 bases and J 0 bases, with 6 bases left between them. CDR3 length equals 13 residues. Looked up from germline, CDR1 is SGHVS and CDR2 is FQNEAQ. Sequenced by immunoSEQ multiplex PCR; TCRdb stores in-frame clones only, minus some. Among some 56,000 clones listed, around nine tenths were seen once. This rearrangement joins TRBV7-8 to TRBJ2-3; no firm D call. Sequenced here: peripheral blood, sampled in the third trimester of pregnancy. This clonotype originated in a female donor in good health, enrolled as a control in a pregnancy study. The CDR3 here is CASSPHSTDTQYF. The DNA for the CDR3 is TGTGCCAGCAGCCCACACAGCACAGATACGCAGTATTTT.